There are many counts of the clone carrying this T cell receptor (beta chain). The antigen remains undetermined. The TCR beta CDR3 regions underwent amplification using RNA transcripts as the source. With the HTBI primer set, the TCR CDR3 went through a first round of RT-PCR. TCRdb passed the multiplex PCR reads through MiXCR, listing each CDR3 protein once. The sample has about 740,000 distinct CDR3 sequences, less than 15% seen once. The source of the sample is a study of T cells in Graves' hyperthyroidism and ophthalmopathy. Whole-study results and caveats: Using 13 V-J features, a model discriminated ophthalmopathy from stable hyperthyroidism.

Sequenced: blood. This receptor was obtained from a woman under 30 with Graves' hyperthyroidism.

The DNA for the CDR3 is TGTGCCAGCAGCTTAAATGCAAGGTTAGCGGGAGGGCCAAAGGCCTCCTACGAGCAGTACTTC. This sequence encodes CASSLNARLAGGPKASYEQYF. The chain employs TRBV7-9 and TRBJ2-7; 11 nucleotides agree with TRBD2. The ends lost 2 bases at V and 0 bases at J; junction bases unmatched: 18. The CDR3 contains 21 residues. Germline V gene lookup returns CDR1 SEHNR and CDR2 FQNEAQ (reference sequence). The variable domain in full, with the rest retrieved from reference TRBV7-9 and TRBJ2-7, is DTGVSQNPRHKITKRGQNVTFRCDPISEHNRLYWYRQTLGQGPEFLTYFQNEAQLEKSRLLSDRFSAERPKGSFSTLEIQRTEQGDSAMYLCASSLNARLAGGPKASYEQYFGPGTRLTVT.